The next 20 T cell receptor beta chains were all read from a single sample in a study of OX40 agonist ivuxolimab in advanced cancers. The table came from immunoSEQ multiplex PCR; TCRdb's copy has only in-frame clones and leaves some out. Of some 37,000 clones in the sample, approximately 80% were seen once. The sequencing here drew on CD4+ or CD8+ T cells sorted from blood, taken in a trial of the OX40 agonist ivuxolimab. These receptors all come from an adult with an advanced solid tumor such as melanoma, head and neck, liver or kidney cancer.

The V gene is TRBV28, the J gene TRBJ1-1; D may be TRBD1 (5 bases). Trimming took 10 bases from V and 7 from J, leaving 13 bases between them. In germline, CDR1 is MDHEN, CDR2 SYDVKM. The CDR3 is 11 residues long. In nucleotides, the CDR3 is TGTGCCACCCAATGGGGCCATGAAGCTTTCTTT. It yields the protein CATQWGHEAFF.

This chain joins TRBV5-1 and TRBJ2-1; D is undetermined. The CDR3 totals 12 residues. In germline, CDR1 is SGHRS, CDR2 YFSETQ. V was clipped by 4 bases and J by 5 bases, with 7 bases between them. Written as DNA, the CDR3 is TGCGCCAGCAGCCCCGGCGACAATGAGCAGTTCTTC. Protein sequence: CASSPGDNEQFF. The variable domain in full, completed from reference TRBV5-1 and TRBJ2-1, reads KAGVTQTPRYLIKTRGQQVTLSCSPISGHRSVSWYQQTPGQGLQFLFEYFSETQRNKGNFPGRFSGRQFSNSRSEMNVSTLELGDSALYLCASSPGDNEQFFGPGTRLTVL.

The chain links TRBV6-1 to TRBJ2-7, with 7 bases fitting TRBD1. After removal of 5 bases from V and 6 bases from J, the junction contained 7 bases not matched to a gene. The CDR3 length is 13 residues. Germline-derived CDR1 and CDR2 are MNHNS and SASEGT. The CDR3 here is CASSSTGVSEQYF. The CDR3 DNA sequence: TGTGCCAGCAGTTCCACAGGGGTTAGCGAGCAGTACTTC.

J is TRBJ2-5 and V is TRBV11-2; 7 bases map to TRBD1. This CDR3 has 13 amino acids. Losses at the gene ends were 3 bases for V and 4 bases for J; bases not matched to a gene: 2. CDR1 SGHAT and CDR2 FQNNGV come from the germline V gene. The DNA for the CDR3 is TGTGCCAGCAGCTTGACAGGGTTAGAGACCCAGTACTTC. The encoded protein is CASSLTGLETQYF.

CDR3 nucleotide sequence: TGCGCCAGCAGCCACCCCGGGACAGGGGGCACAGATACGCAGTATTTT. Translation: CASSHPGTGGTDTQYF. The chain links TRBV4-3 to TRBJ2-3; TRBD1 matches 10 bases. CDR1 is LGHNA, CDR2 YSLEER, per germline. V lost 3 bases, J lost 1 base, and 4 bases stayed unmatched. CDR3 length: 16 residues.

For this clone: The same CDR3 arises from other DNA sequences in this sample as well. This sequence joins TRBV14 and TRBJ2-1; 10 nucleotides align to TRBD2. V gave up 0 bases and J gave up 3 bases; unmatched junction bases: 2. The germline V gene has CDR1 SGHDN and CDR2 FVKESK. CDR3 length: 16 amino acids. The CDR3 reads CASSQDWTSGYNEQFF. In DNA, the CDR3 is TGTGCCAGCAGCCAAGATTGGACTAGCGGCTACAATGAGCAGTTCTTC.

This chain connects TRBV2 to TRBJ2-7; 7 nucleotides match TRBD1. CDR3 size: 14 residues. Germline V gene data show CDR1 as SNHLY and CDR2 as FYNNEI. V lost 6 bases and J lost 3; bases outside the gene matches: 8. For the CDR3, the DNA is TGTGCCAGCAGGGACAGGCGGCTAGTCTACGAGCAGTACTTC. This gives the protein CASRDRRLVYEQYF.

This clone was detected once. V gene TRBV29-1 combines with J gene TRBJ2-3, with 12 bases fitting TRBD1. The trim removed 3 bases at V and 4 bases at J, leaving 8 bases unmatched. From germline, CDR1 is SQVTM and CDR2 ANQGSEA. CDR3 size: 16 residues. CDR3 region: CSVEWLRDRGPDTQYF. Here the CDR3 DNA reads TGCAGCGTTGAGTGGTTGCGGGACAGGGGGCCAGATACGCAGTATTTT.

This chain connects TRBV28 to TRBJ2-3, with D tentatively TRBD1 or TRBD2 (5 bases each). Trimming pared 4 bases from V and 2 bases from J, leaving 10 bases between. The germline V gene has CDR1 MDHEN and CDR2 SYDVKM. The CDR3 is 14 amino acids. The DNA for the CDR3 is TGTGCCAGCAGTTCCACCGGGGCCACAGATACGCAGTATTTT. Translation: CASSSTGATDTQYF.

The chain uses TRBV27 and TRBJ2-2; D gene uncertain. CDR3 length equals 11 residues. Per germline, CDR1 MNHEY and CDR2 SMNVEV (reference sequence). Trimming pared 8 bases from V and 0 bases from J, leaving 1 base between. CDR3 amino acids: CASSNTGELFF. DNA of the CDR3: TGTGCCAGCTCGAACACCGGGGAGCTGTTTTTT.

This chain connects TRBV7-2 to TRBJ1-5; D possibly corresponds to TRBD1 (5 bases). The CDR3 covers 16 residues. Trimming left V 5 bases short and J 6 bases short, with 20 bases between. Germline V gene sequence: CDR1 SGHTA, CDR2 FQGNSA. The CDR3 loop is CASSPAFLGVGQPQHF. CDR3 in DNA: TGTGCCAGCAGCCCAGCTTTTCTAGGGGTAGGTCAGCCCCAGCATTTT.

The CDR3 nucleotides read TGTGCCAGCAGCTTAGGTGAGGGGGAAACCTCCAATTCACCCCTCCACTTT. It is translated as CASSLGEGETSNSPLHF. This sequence joins TRBV7-8 and TRBJ1-6; weak D call: TRBD1 (6 bases). Deletions cut 1 base from V and 7 bases from J, with 17 bases between. This CDR3 has 17 amino acids. Germline V gene lookup returns CDR1 SGHVS and CDR2 FQNEAQ.

As to this clone: It is unclear where the CDR3 begins or ends on the DNA, so no DNA is shown, and the CDR3 is as TCRdb lists it. The chain carries TRBV28 and TRBJ1-6. The CDR3 has 16 residues if both end residues are counted. Germline V gene sequence: CDR1 MDHEN, CDR2 SYDVKM. CDR3 region: CASSSSGDSYNSPLHF.

The chain couples TRBV13 to TRBJ2-5; perhaps TRBD1 as D (6 bases). Between the trimmed V and J ends, which lost 5 bases and 1 base, there was a span of 11 bases. Germline loops: CDR1 PRHDT, CDR2 FYEKMQ (reference sequence). The CDR3 loop spans 14 amino acids. CDR3 in DNA: TGTGCCAGCAGCCCCCCGGACAGCCAAGAGACCCAGTACTTC. Translating it yields CASSPPDSQETQYF.

This chain uses TRBV19 with TRBJ2-4; the D gene is possibly TRBD2 (6 bases). Germline V gives CDR1 LNHDA, CDR2 SQIVND (reference sequence). V was cut by 7 bases and J by 7 bases, with 20 bases left in between. CDR3 length: 15 amino acids. The CDR3 region is CASTPLGGRTNIQYF. The CDR3 DNA sequence: TGTGCCAGTACCCCATTGGGGGGAAGGACGAACATTCAGTACTTC.

The V call is TRBV11-2, the J call TRBJ2-1, with unresolved D. This CDR3 is 16 amino acids long. The V end lost 1 base, the J end lost 0 bases, and 10 bases lay between the germline ends. Germline-derived CDR1 and CDR2 are SGHAT and FQNNGV. The CDR3 DNA reads as TGTGCCAGCAGCTTAGGGAGAGCGAGCTCCTACAATGAGCAGTTCTTC. It encodes CASSLGRASSYNEQFF. Complete variable domain (other parts from reference TRBV11-2 and TRBJ2-1): EAGVAQSPRYKIIEKRQSVAFWCNPISGHATLYWYQQILGQGPKLLIQFQNNGVVDDSQLPKDRFSAERLKGVDSTLKIQPAKLEDSAVYLCASSLGRASSYNEQFFGPGTRLTVL.

This clone was picked up a small number of times. The chain uses TRBV28 and TRBJ2-3, with D possibly being TRBD2 (5 bases). Per germline, CDR1 MDHEN and CDR2 SYDVKM. This CDR3 has 15 amino acids. V was trimmed by 6 bases and J by 3 bases, leaving 16 bases between them. The CDR3 sequence: CASRPIERSTDTQYF. The CDR3 bases are TGTGCCAGCAGACCTATAGAGCGGAGTACAGATACGCAGTATTTT.

The chain employs TRBV28 and TRBJ2-5; the match to TRBD1 covers 8 bases. The CDR3 is 15 residues long. J was trimmed by 5 bases and V by 2 bases; bases with no gene match: 7. In germline, CDR1 is MDHEN, CDR2 SYDVKM. For the CDR3, the DNA is TGTGCCAGCAGTTTACCCCGGACAGGGCTCGAGACCCAGTACTTC. Its protein is CASSLPRTGLETQYF.

J is TRBJ2-5 and V is TRBV9; 10 positions agree with TRBD1. V shed 0 bases, J shed 4 bases, and the junction held 3 bases outside the gene matches. The CDR3 runs to 15 residues. Germline values: CDR1 SGDLS, CDR2 YYNGEE. The CDR3 reads CASSVGGQGGETQYF. The DNA for the CDR3 is TGTGCCAGCAGCGTAGGTGGACAGGGGGGAGAGACCCAGTACTTC.

The V and J genes are TRBV6-4 and TRBJ1-5; D ambiguous. Germline-derived CDR1 and CDR2 are MRHNA and SNTAGT. Between the trimmed V and J ends, which lost 10 bases and 5 bases, there was a span of 9 bases. The CDR3 covers 11 residues. This CDR3 is CAMQSYQPQHF. In DNA form, the CDR3 reads TGTGCCATGCAGAGCTATCAGCCCCAGCATTTT.